These T cell receptor beta chains were read from a single sample in a study of T and B cells in COVID-19 patients. TCRdb passed the multiplex PCR reads through MiXCR, listing each CDR3 protein once. This table holds over 9,500 distinct CDR3 sequences, approximately 31% found once. Sequencing was performed on blood. All receptors come from a human donor who had recovered from COVID-19. The CDR3 runs from the conserved cysteine through the conserved F or W. A D gene is named only where the DNA matches it firmly. Clone size is given for some rows only: seen once, a few or many times, or a class if the clone is expanded.

J gene	clone size	D gene	V gene	CDR3 protein	CDR3 DNA
TRBJ2-1	medium-sized	NA	TRBV19	CASSRGSTRSYNEQFF	TGTGCCAGTAGTAGGGGGAGTACTCGCTCCTACAATGAGCAGTTCTTC
TRBJ1-5	once	NA	TRBV5-6	CASSFFWMGGQPQHF	TGTGCCAGCAGCTTTTTTTGGATGGGAGGTCAGCCCCAGCATTTT
TRBJ2-2	few	NA	TRBV5-1	CASSLDGLGTGELFF	TGCGCCAGCAGCTTGGACGGACTGGGGACCGGGGAGCTGTTTTTT
TRBJ2-1	NA	NA	TRBV7-2	CASRTTGSGAYNEQFF	TGTGCCAGCAGAACCACAGGGTCAGGGGCCTACAATGAGCAGTTCTTC
TRBJ1-2	few	NA	TRBV27	CATNSGRANYGYTF	TGTGCCACCAATTCGGGCCGCGCGAACTATGGCTACACCTTC
TRBJ2-7	NA	TRBD2	TRBV4-3	CASSQGSGSYEQYF	TGCGCCAGCAGCCAAGGGAGCGGGAGCTACGAGCAGTACTTC
TRBJ2-1	medium-sized	NA	TRBV19	CASSPGLPGVNEQFF	TGTGCCAGTAGTCCCGGACTACCCGGCGTCAATGAGCAGTTCTTC
TRBJ1-4	few	TRBD1	TRBV5-6	CASSLVGQGAQEKLFF	TGTGCCAGCAGCTTGGTGGGACAGGGCGCCCAAGAAAAACTGTTTTTT
TRBJ2-2	NA	NA	TRBV18	CASWFTLINTGELFF	TGTGCCAGCTGGTTTACGTTGATCAACACCGGGGAGCTGTTTTTT
TRBJ2-7	medium-sized	NA	TRBV19	CASKGPNSYEQYF	TGTGCCAGTAAGGGCCCGAATTCCTACGAGCAGTACTTC
TRBJ1-6	few	NA	TRBV18	CASSGVNSPLHF	TGTGCCAGCTCAGGGGTCAATTCACCCCTCCACTTT
TRBJ2-2	few	NA	TRBV6-1	CASSLLSGDHGELFF	TGTGCCAGCAGTCTTTTGTCAGGGGACCACGGGGAGCTGTTTTTT
TRBJ2-7	NA	TRBD2	TRBV28	CASSRRLAGGKYEQYF	TGTGCCAGCAGCCGACGTTTAGCGGGAGGCAAATACGAGCAGTACTTC
TRBJ2-5	NA	NA	TRBV27	CASSLSIVTKQETQYF	TGTGCCAGCAGTTTATCAATAGTAACAAAACAAGAGACCCAGTACTTC
TRBJ2-1	NA	TRBD2	TRBV18	CASSPLTGGSSCNEQFF	TGTGCCAGCTCACCACTCACCGGCGGGAGCTCCTGCAATGAGCAGTTCTTC
TRBJ2-1	NA	NA	TRBV24-1	CATSDLGQGPNNEQFF	TGTGCCACCAGTGATTTAGGGCAGGGGCCTAACAATGAGCAGTTCTTC
TRBJ1-2	NA	NA	TRBV7-9	CASSLGHRERLGYTF	TGTGCCAGCAGCTTAGGGCACAGGGAGAGACTTGGCTACACCTTC
TRBJ1-3	NA	NA	TRBV15	CATSTASAFSGNTIYF	TGTGCCACCAGCACAGCGTCCGCATTCTCTGGAAACACCATATATTTT
TRBJ2-7	NA	NA	TRBV10-3	CAIAGRADSYEQYF	TGTGCCATCGCGGGAAGAGCGGACTCCTACGAGCAGTACTTC
TRBJ2-2	medium-sized	NA	TRBV15	CATSGSRGGGGGELFF	TGTGCCACCAGCGGTTCCAGGGGGGGCGGCGGCGGGGAGCTGTTTTTT
TRBJ1-1	NA	TRBD1	TRBV6-5	CASSPGTGRMNTEAFF	TGTGCCAGCAGCCCCGGGACAGGAAGAATGAACACTGAAGCTTTCTTT
TRBJ1-4	many	NA	TRBV6-5	CASSYSGSVLFF	TGTGCCAGCAGTTACTCCGGGTCTGTACTGTTTTTT
TRBJ2-2	NA	TRBD1	TRBV20-1	CSARVWGTGLNTGELFF	TGCAGTGCTAGAGTTTGGGGGACAGGTCTGAACACCGGGGAGCTGTTTTTT
TRBJ2-1	NA	NA	TRBV7-9	CASSRLGEVQFF	TGTGCCAGCAGCCGACTAGGGGAGGTTCAGTTCTTC
TRBJ2-3	NA	NA	TRBV29-1	CSTLAGIGDTQYF	TGCAGCACTCTGGCGGGCATCGGAGATACGCAGTATTTT
TRBJ1-5	NA	NA	TRBV24-1	CATSDLQGNQPQHF	TGTGCCACCAGTGATCTACAGGGCAATCAGCCCCAGCATTTT
TRBJ2-5	NA	NA	TRBV11-1	CASSLDRASQGTQYF	TGTGCCAGCAGCTTAGACAGGGCCTCTCAGGGGACCCAGTACTTC
TRBJ1-6	once	NA	TRBV14	CASSPGRGNSPLHF	TGTGCCAGCAGCCCCGGCAGGGGTAATTCACCCCTCCACTTT
TRBJ1-1	NA	TRBD1	TRBV19	CASNPNRGRTEAFF	TGTGCCAGTAACCCTAACAGGGGGCGGACTGAAGCTTTCTTT
TRBJ2-1	NA	TRBD2	TRBV11-2	CASSLGLAGTYNEQFF	TGTGCCAGCAGCTTAGGACTAGCGGGGACCTACAATGAGCAGTTCTTC
TRBJ2-3	NA	NA	TRBV19	CASRRGAGDTQYF	TGTGCCAGCCGTAGAGGGGCGGGAGATACGCAGTATTTT
TRBJ1-4	many	TRBD1	TRBV19	CASSMGTDPWGEKLFF	TGTGCCAGTAGTATGGGGACAGACCCCTGGGGAGAAAAACTGTTTTTT
TRBJ2-3	few	TRBD2	TRBV7-6	CASSLAGLAGQALSTDTQYF	TGTGCCAGCAGCTTAGCGGGACTAGCGGGACAGGCCCTTAGCACAGATACGCAGTATTTT
TRBJ2-2	medium-sized	NA	TRBV19	CASSSGTVNTGELFF	TGTGCCAGTAGTAGCGGAACGGTGAACACCGGGGAGCTGTTTTTT
TRBJ2-1	NA	NA	TRBV5-1	CASSSLSEGGNEQFF	TGCGCCAGCAGCTCCCTCTCGGAGGGGGGAAATGAGCAGTTCTTC
TRBJ2-3	few	NA	TRBV27	CASSTRRLNTDTQYF	TGTGCCAGCAGTACCCGGAGACTCAACACAGATACGCAGTATTTT
TRBJ2-1	NA	TRBD2	TRBV6-1	CASSERLAGNGEQFF	TGTGCCAGCAGTGAGAGACTAGCGGGAAACGGTGAGCAGTTCTTC
TRBJ2-3	NA	NA	TRBV20-1	CSAAIIRRDSTDTQYF	TGCAGTGCCGCGATAATTCGGCGGGATAGCACAGATACGCAGTATTTT
TRBJ2-3	NA	TRBD1	TRBV6-5	CASSGDRGRTDTQYF	TGTGCCAGCAGTGGGGACAGGGGGCGGACAGATACGCAGTATTTT
TRBJ2-2	medium-sized	NA	TRBV18	CASSLTRSDTGELFF	TGTGCCAGCTCGCTAACTAGATCGGACACCGGGGAGCTGTTTTTT
TRBJ2-1	medium-sized	NA	TRBV19	CASRGIAKSSYNEQFF	TGTGCCAGTAGGGGGATAGCGAAGAGCTCCTACAATGAGCAGTTCTTC
TRBJ2-5	many	NA	TRBV18	CASSPPLDSEETQYF	TGTGCCAGCTCACCACCTCTGGACAGTGAAGAGACCCAGTACTTC
TRBJ2-1	NA	NA	TRBV7-9	CASSLEDEQFF	TGTGCCAGCAGCCTAGAGGACGAGCAGTTCTTC
TRBJ2-3	few	TRBD2	TRBV5-1	CASSREASLLVRKTDTQYF	TGCGCCAGCAGCCGGGAGGCCTCCTTGCTAGTTAGAAAAACAGATACGCAGTATTTT
TRBJ1-2	few	TRBD1	TRBV7-2	CASSLGQGGYGYTF	TGTGCCAGCAGCTTAGGGCAGGGGGGCTATGGCTACACCTTC
TRBJ2-1	few	NA	TRBV24-1	CATSVLGNEQFF	TGTGCCACCAGTGTCTTGGGGAATGAGCAGTTCTTC
TRBJ2-1	NA	TRBD2	TRBV24-1	CATSETSARYNEQFF	TGTGCCACCAGTGAGACTAGCGCACGTTACAATGAGCAGTTCTTC
TRBJ2-4	NA	NA	TRBV6-6	CASSYSRDGKNIQYF	TGTGCCAGCAGTTATAGCAGGGACGGCAAAAACATTCAGTACTTC